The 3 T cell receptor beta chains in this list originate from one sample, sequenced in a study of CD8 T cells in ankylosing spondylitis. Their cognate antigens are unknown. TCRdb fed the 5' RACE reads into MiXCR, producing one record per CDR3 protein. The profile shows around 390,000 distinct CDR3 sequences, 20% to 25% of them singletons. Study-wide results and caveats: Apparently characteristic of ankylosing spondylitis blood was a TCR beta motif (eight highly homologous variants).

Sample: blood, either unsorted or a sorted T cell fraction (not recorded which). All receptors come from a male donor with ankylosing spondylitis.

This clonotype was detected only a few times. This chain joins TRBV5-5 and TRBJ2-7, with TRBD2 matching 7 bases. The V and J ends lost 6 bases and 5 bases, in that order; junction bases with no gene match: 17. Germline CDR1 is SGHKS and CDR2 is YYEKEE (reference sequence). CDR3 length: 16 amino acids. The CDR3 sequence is CASTSPTLAVRNEQYF. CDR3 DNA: TGTGCCAGCACGTCTCCTACCCTAGCGGTGAGGAACGAGCAGTACTTC.

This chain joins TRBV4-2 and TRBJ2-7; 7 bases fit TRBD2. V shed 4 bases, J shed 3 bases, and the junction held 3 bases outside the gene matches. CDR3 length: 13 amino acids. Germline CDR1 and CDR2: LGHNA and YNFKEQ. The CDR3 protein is CASSPGLVYEQYF. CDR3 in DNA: TGTGCCAGCAGCCCCGGACTAGTCTACGAGCAGTACTTC.

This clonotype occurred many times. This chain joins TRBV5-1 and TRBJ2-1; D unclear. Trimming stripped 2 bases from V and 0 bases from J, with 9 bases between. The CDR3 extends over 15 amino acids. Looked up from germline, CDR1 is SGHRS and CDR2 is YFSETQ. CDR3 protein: CASSLDQSSYNEQFF. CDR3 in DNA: TGCGCCAGCAGCTTAGACCAAAGCTCCTACAATGAGCAGTTCTTC.